This T cell receptor beta chain was documented in a study of shared clonotypes between healthy human individuals. Negatively enriched CD4+ T cells were divided by CD45RA into naive and memory. This CDR3 spans 13 amino acids. Germline CDR1 and CDR2: KGHSH and LQKENI. V gave up 4 bases and J gave up 5 bases, with 11 bases separating them. The genomic DNA of each subset was split evenly across several immunoSEQ plates. Clones were read by immunoSEQ multiplex PCR, and TCRdb kept only the in-frame ones, dropping some. The table records millions of clones, approximately 95% of them present only once. This clone has just one count.

Material for sequencing was naive CD4+ T cells from PBMCs. Stated subset: CD45RA+ positively selected. The rearrangement joins TRBV18 to TRBJ2-5; D is perhaps TRBD1 (6 bases). The sequence was obtained from a man aged 18 to 30 in good health. Some clones in this sample may be carry-over from other donors' samples. For the CDR3, the DNA is TGTGCCAGCTCACTTCCTCAGGGGGAGACCCAGTACTTC. Translated, it gives CASSLPQGETQYF. Variable domain in full (rest from reference TRBV18 and TRBJ2-5): NAGVMQNPRHLVRRRGQEARLRCSPMKGHSHVYWYRQLPEEGLKFMVYLQKENIIDESGMPKERFSAEFPKEGPSILRIQQVVRGDSAAYFCASSLPQGETQYFGPGTRLLVL.